This paragraph reports one TCR beta chain. These data come from a study of T cells expressing NK-cell markers. Whole-study context: It was from sorted CD3+CD56+NKG2C+, CD3+CD56+NKG2C- and CD3+CD56-NKG2C+ T cells that TCR beta repertoires came. Of eight sequenced donors, seven were HCMV-seropositive and one HCMV-seronegative.

TCRdb re-called the 5' RACE reads; every CDR3 protein appears as one record, without DNA. This sample contains about 460,000 distinct CDR3 sequences. CDR3 size: 15 residues. Germline lookup yields CDR1 SGHNT and CDR2 YENEEA. Sequenced: blood T cells: a sorted CD56 or NKG2C T cell subset, CD4+ or CD8+ T cells, or bulk PBMC T cells (not recorded which). The gene calls are TRBV11-3 and TRBJ2-1. The receptor's source is a woman aged 45-65 years in good health. The CDR3: CASSLGGITYNEQFF.